These 21 T cell receptor beta chains came from one sample sequenced in a study of spatial heterogeneity in lung cancer. The time point here: sample taken at primary tumor resection. Sequencing of whole RNA from tumor, nontumor lung or frozen PBMC involved no sorting. MiXCR was run by TCRdb on the 5' RACE reads, yielding one entry per CDR3 protein. The sample includes about 7,000 distinct CDR3 sequences, over 6.5% of them seen just once. Specimen: PBMCs, collected at surgery. These receptors all come from a male donor with early-stage non-small cell lung cancer.

Note on this clonotype: This beta chain slipped into a library made for alpha chains as a stray read, so its size is not meaningful. The chain carries TRBV5-6 and TRBJ2-3; D possibly corresponds to TRBD2 (5 bases). V lost 3 bases, J lost 4 bases, and 9 bases lay in between. This CDR3 comprises 13 residues. Germline CDR1 is SGHDT and CDR2 is YYEEEE. The CDR3 DNA sequence: TGTGCCAGCAGCTACGCGGAGGCAGATACGCAGTATTTT. It yields the protein CASSYAEADTQYF.

At least ten counts were recorded for this clonotype. Found in a library prepared for alpha chains, this beta chain is an off-target read, and its abundance has little meaning. The DNA of the CDR3 is TGTGCCAGCAGCGTTTTGGCTAGCGGGAAAGAGACCCAGTACTTC. This gives the protein CASSVLASGKETQYF. The chain has TRBV9 and TRBJ2-5, with TRBD2 matching over 9 bases. V lost 2 bases, J lost 3 bases, and 5 bases stayed unmatched. Germline V gene lookup returns CDR1 SGDLS and CDR2 YYNGEE. CDR3 size: 15 residues.

This clonotype was counted ten times or more. This beta chain is an unintended read in a library built for alpha chains; its size means little. This chain uses TRBV29-1 with TRBJ1-2; 12 positions match TRBD1. Germline CDR1 is SQVTM and CDR2 is ANQGSEA. The V segment lost 6 bases and the J segment 2 bases; nucleotides outside the gene matches: 10. The CDR3 is 16 amino acids. As DNA, the CDR3 is TGCAGCGTCGCAAGTTTGGGACAGGGGGCGAACTATGGCTACACCTTC. Translation gives CSVASLGQGANYGYTF.

Turning to this clonotype: This beta chain is a stray read from a library made for alpha chains; its abundance is not meaningful. The chain couples TRBV7-3 to TRBJ2-1; TRBD2 aligns across 8 bases. Germline CDR1 SGHTA, CDR2 FQGTGA. V shed 2 bases and J 7 bases; nucleotides not matched to a gene: 4. The CDR3 consists of 14 residues. The CDR3 reads CASSLGGTRNEQFF. CDR3 sequence (DNA): TGTGCCAGCAGCTTAGGCGGGACTAGGAATGAGCAGTTCTTC.

This clonotype was seen at least ten times. This beta chain came through as a stray read in a library set up for alpha chains, and its size says little. This CDR3 is CASSYSSLPGGGGVNIQYF. The CDR3 DNA follows: TGTGCCAGCAGTTACTCGAGCCTGCCGGGGGGAGGAGGGGTAAACATTCAGTACTTC. The chain is built from TRBV6-2 or TRBV6-3 and TRBJ2-4; 7 nucleotides match TRBD2. CDR3 size: 19 residues. Per the germline V gene, CDR1 is MNHEY and CDR2 is SVGEGT. Trimming removed 0 bases from V and 6 bases from J; junction bases left unmatched: 17.

This clonotype was detected many times. This beta chain turned up in a library designed for alpha chains; as an off-target read, its abundance says little. The J gene is TRBJ2-1, the V gene TRBV21-1. TRBV21-1 is marked as a pseudogene. CDR3 length: 9 amino acids. The chain's CDR3 is CASSKSRFF. The CDR3, as DNA: TGTGCCAGCAGCAAAAGCCGGTTCTTC.

This clonotype was picked up many times. Being off target in a library aimed at alpha chains, this beta chain has a size of little meaning. CDR3: CASRQSDRNKQPQHF. CDR3 DNA: TGTGCCAGCAGACAATCGGACAGGAACAAACAGCCCCAGCATTTT. V is TRBV6-1 and J is TRBJ1-5; TRBD1 aligns across 7 bases. V lost 6 bases, J lost 7 bases, and 12 bases stayed unmatched. This CDR3 region has 15 residues. Germline CDR1 reads MNHNS; CDR2 reads SASEGT.

This clonotype was counted at least ten times. In a library made to pick up alpha chains, this beta chain is a stray read with a size that means little. This rearrangement joins TRBV20-1 to TRBJ2-3; maybe TRBD2 (5 bases). Trimming removed 3 bases from V and 4 bases from J, with 11 bases in between. Germline V lookup: CDR1 DFQATT, CDR2 SNEGSKA (reference sequence). The CDR3 has 13 residues. The CDR3, as DNA: TGCAGTGCTAGTGGGAGATACTCAGATACGCAGTATTTT. This gives the protein CSASGRYSDTQYF.

This clonotype was counted at least ten times. This beta chain is a stray read from a library made for alpha chains; its abundance is not meaningful. The genes are TRBV9 and TRBJ1-5; D not resolved. CDR1 and CDR2 (germline): SGDLS, YYNGEE. The ends were cut back, 4 bases at V and 5 bases at J, with 10 bases in the middle. CDR3 size: 13 residues. The CDR3 nucleotides read TGTGCCAGCAGCTCCGCGATCGATCAGCCCCAGCATTTT. Amino acid sequence: CASSSAIDQPQHF.

This clonotype was seen a few times. A library prepared for alpha chains yielded this beta chain as an off-target read; its size is of little meaning. The chain joins TRBV30 to TRBJ2-3; either TRBD1 or TRBD2 may supply D (5 bases each). The CDR3 sequence is 14 residues long. The V gene lost 5 bases and the J gene lost 2 bases, with 14 bases spanning the gap. Germline V lookup: CDR1 GTSNPN, CDR2 SVGIG (reference sequence). The DNA of the CDR3 is TGTGCCTGGGCCGGGACCTCCCACACAGATACGCAGTATTTT. This gives the protein CAWAGTSHTDTQYF.

This clonotype has a count of ten or more. For a library built for alpha chains, this beta chain is a stray read; little rests on its size. The chain links TRBV30 to TRBJ2-3; D is ambiguous. V dropped 3 bases and J dropped 3 bases, with 10 bases sitting between them. CDR1 is GTSNPN and CDR2 is SVGIG in the germline V gene (reference sequence). The CDR3 loop spans 13 amino acids. The CDR3 spells CAWRAPATDTQYF. CDR3 sequence (DNA): TGTGCCTGGAGAGCCCCCGCGACAGATACGCAGTATTTT.

About this clonotype itself: Found in a library prepared for alpha chains, this beta chain is an off-target read, and its abundance has little meaning. V gene TRBV7-6 combines with J gene TRBJ2-1, with 11 bases lining up with TRBD2. Germline V gene sequence: CDR1 SGHVS, CDR2 FNYEAQ. J gave up 8 bases and V 5 bases, and 14 bases lay outside the gene matches. This CDR3 spans 17 amino acids. The CDR3 reads CASSPSGSGRVNYEQFF. The DNA for the CDR3 is TGTGCCAGCAGCCCCTCGGGTAGCGGGAGGGTAAACTATGAGCAGTTCTTC.

Regarding this clonotype: Found in a library prepared for alpha chains, this beta chain is an off-target read, and its abundance has little meaning. This chain connects TRBV6-2 or TRBV6-3 to TRBJ2-7, with 7 bases that match TRBD1. V shed 2 bases, J shed 3 bases, and the junction held 4 bases outside the gene matches. The germline CDR1 and CDR2 sequences are MNHEY and SVGEGT. The CDR3 is 14 amino acids. The CDR3 loop reads CASSYEGAYYEQYF. In DNA, the CDR3 is TGTGCCAGCAGTTACGAGGGGGCGTACTACGAGCAGTACTTC.

This clonotype was counted many times. This beta chain turned up in a library designed for alpha chains; as an off-target read, its abundance says little. The rearrangement links TRBV5-1 to TRBJ2-7; D gene unclear. Trimming removed 4 bases at V and 3 bases at J, with 11 bases between. Germline V lookup: CDR1 SGHRS, CDR2 YFSETQ. This CDR3 contains 13 residues. The DNA for the CDR3 is TGCGCCAGCAGCCGTCAGAGCTTCTACGAGCAGTACTTC. Amino acids: CASSRQSFYEQYF.

Points on this clonotype: Since it is a stray read in a library aimed at alpha chains, this beta chain has a size that is not meaningful. The chain couples TRBV7-2 to TRBJ2-3; D possibly corresponds to TRBD2 (5 bases). This CDR3 comprises 15 residues. Trimming left V 8 bases short and J 2 bases short, with 17 bases between. Germline-derived CDR1 and CDR2 are SGHTA and FQGNSA. CDR3 in amino acids: CASGASGVNTDTQYF. Here the CDR3 DNA reads TGTGCCAGCGGCGCGAGCGGAGTCAACACAGATACGCAGTATTTT.

At least ten counts were recorded for this clonotype. This beta chain represents an off-target read in a library built for alpha chains; its size is of limited meaning. The chain has TRBV3-1 and TRBJ2-1; 14 bases are a match to TRBD2. Trimming took 2 bases from V and 3 from J; bases not matched to a gene: 9. In germline, CDR1 is LGHDT, CDR2 YNNKEL (reference sequence). The CDR3 extends over 19 amino acids. The chain's CDR3 is CASSQSGGTSGRSYNEQFF. In DNA, the CDR3 is TGTGCCAGCAGCCAATCCGGCGGGACTAGCGGGAGAAGCTACAATGAGCAGTTCTTC.

This clonotype came up a few times. This beta chain is an off-target read within a library intended for alpha chains, so its frequency means little. The chain recombines TRBV10-3 with TRBJ1-1; TRBD1 might be the D (6 bases). CDR1 ENHRY and CDR2 SYGVKD come from the germline V gene. With 10 bases removed from V and 4 bases from J, the gap between germline ends came to 13 bases. The CDR3 is 12 residues long. The CDR3 sequence: CATQPQGTEAFF. The CDR3 DNA reads TGTGCCACCCAACCACAGGGCACTGAAGCTTTCTTT.

This clonotype was counted only a few times. As an off-target read in a library built for alpha chains, this beta chain has a frequency of little significance. The chain uses TRBV19 and TRBJ2-1; D tentatively reads TRBD1 or TRBD2 (5 bases each). V dropped 5 bases and J dropped 4 bases, with 9 bases sitting between them. CDR1 and CDR2 from the germline V gene are LNHDA and SQIVND (reference sequence). The CDR3 is 13 residues long. This chain's CDR3 is CASSGTGYNEQFF. CDR3 coding DNA: TGTGCCAGTAGTGGGACGGGGTACAATGAGCAGTTCTTC.

Of note for this clonotype: In a library made to pick up alpha chains, this beta chain is a stray read with a size that means little. The chain uses TRBV7-2 and TRBJ2-5; no clear D gene. The CDR3 has 13 residues. Trimming left V 6 bases short and J 5 bases short, with 13 bases between. CDR1 and CDR2 from the germline V gene are SGHTA and FQGNSA. CDR3 DNA sequence: TGTGCCAGCAGATCTGGGCAACTTGAGACCCAGTACTTC. It specifies CASRSGQLETQYF.

This clonotype was detected ten times or more. The library was prepared for alpha chains; this beta chain is a stray read, so its frequency means little. This sequence joins TRBV6-5 and TRBJ1-1; 7 bases are shared with TRBD1. CDR3 length: 19 residues. Germline values: CDR1 MNHEY, CDR2 SVGAGI. Trimming removed 0 bases from V and 3 bases from J; junction bases left unmatched: 16. Written as DNA, the CDR3 is TGTGCCAGCAGTTACTCAGTGGTCAAGGGGGCGCGTAGGGACACTGAAGCTTTCTTT. Translating it yields CASSYSVVKGARRDTEAFF.

Concerning this clonotype itself: This beta chain is an off-target read within a library intended for alpha chains, so its frequency means little. The CDR3 DNA sequence: TGTGCCAGTAGTAGAACCCAAGCGGGAGCTTACAATGAGCAGTTCTTC. Its protein is CASSRTQAGAYNEQFF. The chain joins TRBV19 to TRBJ2-1; 8 bases align to TRBD2. The CDR3 contains 16 residues. The germline V gene has CDR1 LNHDA and CDR2 SQIVND (reference sequence). V trimming: 4 bases; J trimming: 4 bases; junction bases outside the gene matches: 9. The variable domain in full, with the rest retrieved from reference TRBV19 and TRBJ2-1, is DGGITQSPKYLFRKEGQNVTLSCEQNLNHDAMYWYRQDPGQGLRLIYYSQIVNDFQKGDIAEGYSVSREKKESFPLTVTSAQKNPTAFYLCASSRTQAGAYNEQFFGPGTRLTVL.